One and the same sample provided the 17 T cell receptor beta chains below, sequenced in a study of blood T cell repertoires in COVID-19 (dated by TCRdb to 2018 to 2021). Libraries came from the immunoSEQ multiplex PCR assay. TCRdb took this table from immuneACCESS and kept in-frame rearrangements with V and J called. Such tables lack part of the clones; where checked against another copy, unresolved V genes explain under half of the gap, and the rest is unexplained. The sample table records a few hundred thousand clones; approximately 88% of these occur just once. The top ten constitute under 0.95% of the sample. The source material was peripheral blood. The receptor source for this set is a woman aged 25 to 39 with acute or convalescent COVID-19.

CDR3 in amino acids: CASSHGTGANQPQHF. The CDR3 DNA reads TGTGCCAGCAGCCACGGGACAGGAGCTAATCAGCCCCAGCATTTT. The chain carries TRBV6-2 or TRBV6-3 and TRBJ1-5, with TRBD1 identical over 8 bases. Germline V gives CDR1 MNHEY, CDR2 SVGEGT. V trimming: 6 bases; J trimming: 4 bases; junction bases outside the gene matches: 8. The CDR3 consists of 15 residues.

This chain links TRBV29-1 with TRBJ2-1, with a weak D call TRBD2 (5 bases). Trimming cost V 6 bases and J 5 bases, with 14 bases left between them. This CDR3 contains 13 residues. Looked up from germline, CDR1 is SQVTM and CDR2 is ANQGSEA. CDR3 sequence: CSVSLLGDNEQFF. The CDR3 DNA is TGCAGCGTCTCACTGCTCGGGGACAATGAGCAGTTCTTC.

V gene TRBV27 combines with J gene TRBJ1-5; the D is unclear. The germline gives CDR1 MNHEY, CDR2 SMNVEV (reference sequence). This CDR3 contains 17 residues. Trimming took off 6 bases at V and 4 bases at J, with 22 bases between the two ends. The chain's CDR3 is CASSFGSPAEENQPQHF. The CDR3 DNA reads TGTGCCAGCAGCTTCGGGTCCCCGGCAGAAGAGAATCAGCCCCAGCATTTT.

CDR3 in DNA: TGTGCCAGCAGCTTGTACAACCTGGGACAGGGGAGGGACGAGCAGTACTTC. The encoded protein is CASSLYNLGQGRDEQYF. The chain is built from TRBV5-6 and TRBJ2-7, with 10 bases aligning to TRBD1. This CDR3 spans 17 amino acids. V lost 1 base to trimming and J lost 5 bases; unmatched junction nucleotides: 12. CDR1 is SGHDT, CDR2 YYEEEE, per germline.

This sequence joins TRBV29-1 and TRBJ2-4, with no clear D. The germline V gene has CDR1 SQVTM and CDR2 ANQGSEA. V was trimmed by 5 bases and J by 2 bases, leaving 7 bases between them. The CDR3 consists of 12 residues. CDR3 DNA sequence: TGCAGCGTTCGGGTGTCCAAAAACATTCAGTACTTC. This codes for CSVRVSKNIQYF.

The rearrangement joins TRBV11-2 to TRBJ1-5; 10 bases agree with TRBD1. The CDR3 length is 15 residues. CDR1 SGHAT and CDR2 FQNNGV come from the germline V gene. The V gene end was trimmed by 3 bases and the J gene end by 5 bases; junction bases not matched to a gene: 4. The CDR3 sequence: CASSLGQGPDQPQHF. CDR3 sequence (DNA): TGTGCCAGCAGCTTGGGACAGGGGCCGGATCAGCCCCAGCATTTT.

A remark on this clone: Other DNA sequences within the sample encode an identical CDR3. The V call is TRBV27, the J call TRBJ1-6, with TRBD1 matching 7 bases. This CDR3 spans 14 amino acids. The germline gives CDR1 MNHEY, CDR2 SMNVEV (reference sequence). Unmatched junction bases numbered 6, after V lost 3 bases and J lost 10 bases. The chain's CDR3 is CASSFRQGNSPLHF. For the CDR3, the DNA is TGTGCCAGCAGTTTTAGACAGGGAAACTCACCCCTCCACTTT.

This chain connects TRBV7-9 to TRBJ1-1, with 9 bases identical to TRBD1. Unmatched junction bases numbered 7, after V lost 5 bases and J lost 6 bases. The CDR3 extends over 14 amino acids. Germline V gives CDR1 SEHNR, CDR2 FQNEAQ (reference sequence). The CDR3 DNA reads as TGTGCCAGCAGCCAGACAGGGGGTTCGTCTGAAGCTTTCTTT. It is translated as CASSQTGGSSEAFF.

J is TRBJ2-1 and V is TRBV5-1; 7 bases fit TRBD1. This CDR3 comprises 13 residues. The germline CDR1 and CDR2 sequences are SGHRS and YFSETQ. The junction had 4 bases not matched to a gene; V was cut back by 1 base and J by 9 bases. The CDR3 DNA is TGCGCCAGCAGCTTGAAGACAGGGTCTGAGCAGTTCTTC. Translated, it gives CASSLKTGSEQFF.

This chain uses TRBV4-1 with TRBJ2-3; D is unclear. Trimming pared 2 bases from V and 2 bases from J, leaving 17 bases between. Germline V gives CDR1 MGHRA, CDR2 YSYEKL. CDR3 length equals 17 residues. This CDR3 is CASSQFPIRSYTDTQYF. Written as DNA, the CDR3 is TGCGCCAGCAGCCAATTCCCGATACGGAGCTACACAGATACGCAGTATTTT.

This rearrangement joins TRBV11-2 to TRBJ2-1; D might be TRBD2 (5 bases). The CDR3 is 15 amino acids. The ends were cut back, 1 base at V and 3 bases at J, with 10 bases in the middle. Germline-derived CDR1 and CDR2 are SGHAT and FQNNGV. The DNA of the CDR3 is TGTGCCAGCAGCTTAGTGTCTAGCAGCTACAATGAGCAGTTCTTC. Translating it yields CASSLVSSSYNEQFF.

The genes are TRBV6-5 and TRBJ2-7; unclear D gene. Germline V CDR1 and CDR2: MNHEY, SVGAGI. This CDR3 is 11 amino acids long. V dropped 5 bases and J dropped 6 bases, with 8 bases sitting between them. In nucleotides, the CDR3 is TGTGCCAGCAGTCCCCGTCGCGAGCAGTACTTC. This translates into CASSPRREQYF.

V and J are TRBV11-1 and TRBJ2-1; TRBD2 aligns across 11 bases. The germline gives CDR1 SGHAT, CDR2 FQDESV (reference sequence). The trim removed 9 bases at V and 1 base at J, leaving 5 bases unmatched. The CDR3 has 15 amino acids. This CDR3 reads CASTLAGGSYNEQFF. CDR3 nucleotides: TGTGCCAGTACTCTAGCGGGAGGTTCCTACAATGAGCAGTTCTTC.

V and J are TRBV6-5 and TRBJ1-3, with D possibly matching TRBD1 (5 bases). CDR3 length equals 13 residues. CDR1 is MNHEY and CDR2 is SVGAGI in the germline V gene. The V end lost 6 bases, the J end lost 0 bases, and 6 bases lay between the germline ends. The CDR3 reads CASRTASGNTIYF. CDR3 nucleotides: TGTGCCAGCAGGACAGCCTCTGGAAACACCATATATTTT.

The CDR3 DNA reads TGTGCCAGTACCCATCGACGGGGAAGCACTGAAGCTTTCTTT. Amino acids: CASTHRRGSTEAFF. This sequence joins TRBV19 and TRBJ1-1; no definite D call. Germline loops: CDR1 LNHDA, CDR2 SQIVND (reference sequence). The CDR3 runs to 14 residues. Trimming took off 7 bases at V and 4 bases at J, with 16 bases between the two ends.

J is TRBJ2-3 and V is TRBV4-3; perhaps TRBD2 as D (6 bases). Germline CDR1 LGHNA, CDR2 YSLEER. With 5 bases removed from V and 0 bases from J, the gap between germline ends came to 12 bases. The CDR3 is 15 residues long. The chain's CDR3 is CASSSGGTSTDTQYF. The CDR3 DNA follows: TGCGCCAGCAGCTCCGGCGGGACTAGCACAGATACGCAGTATTTT.

V gene TRBV5-6 combines with J gene TRBJ1-1; TRBD1 agrees at 8 bases. This CDR3 comprises 15 residues. Trimming cost V 4 bases and J 4 bases; bases outside gene matches: 9. Germline V lookup: CDR1 SGHDT, CDR2 YYEEEE. CDR3 sequence reads: CASSPKFRGPTEAFF. The CDR3 DNA reads TGTGCCAGCAGCCCGAAATTCAGGGGGCCCACTGAAGCTTTCTTT.